The rows below give T cell receptor beta chains drawn from one sample of a study of shared T cell receptors in the human thymus. Using immunoSEQ multiplex PCR, the repertoire was profiled, and TCRdb retains in-frame clones only, with some absent. The repertoire holds hundreds of thousands of clones, with approximately 88% as singletons. These data were likewise used in another study, on human thymus T cells.

Source material: thymocytes. These receptors came from a boy younger than two with a congenital heart defect. Both conserved end residues are part of each CDR3. Fields, in order: CDR3 protein, CDR3 length, V gene.

CASSLDAGLEETQYF,15,TRBV7-6
CASSPGEGRTSDTGELFF,18,TRBV5-8
CASSPKGDTEAFF,13,TRBV7-6
CASSPGRGKGSGANVLTF,18,TRBV18
CASSLSRTGETYGYTF,16,TRBV7-8
CASSQQDRARRRETQYF,17,TRBV4-3
CASSPQDSGSTDTQYF,16,TRBV28
CASSLQGPAKNIQYF,15,TRBV7-2
CTSSQEISQGYTF,13,TRBV1
CASSPGTSGRLNTQYF,16,TRBV28
CASRTGLASYNEQFF,15,TRBV2
CASSLHGTPNSWNTIYF,17,TRBV11-2
CASSRGTTHYEQYF,14,TRBV5-1
CASSPREGSSYNEQFF,16,TRBV4-1
CASSQGKGYEQYF,13,TRBV14
CASSLSPTLDRGRGELFF,18,TRBV27
CASSGTSTGELFF,13,TRBV6-1
CASSQGRVRGYGCTF,15,TRBV4-2
CAPRGIVGEGEQYF,14,TRBV12-2
CASTRLAGLSPQYF,14,TRBV21-1
CASSFRANTGELFF,14,TRBV5-6
CASSFVQFQGGFNEQFF,17,TRBV5-8
CASSLGPRGGYTF,13,TRBV5-6
CASPEVPATNEKLFF,15,TRBV6-5
CATSRDQRTLAYSNQPQHF,19,TRBV15
CASSPPGRYGYTF,13,TRBV2
CASSSTPGQVRAGELFF,17,TRBV5-4
CSVFPRLAPVEQFF,14,TRBV29-1
CASSSRVSYYEQYF,14,TRBV27
CATEDRGGNEQYF,13,TRBV19
CASHSGGLPYNEQFF,15,TRBV5-1
CASSQQGHNTEAFF,14,TRBV14
CASSLTSGRDPLTDTQYF,18,TRBV5-6
CASSLTQYHVTDTQYF,16,TRBV7-9
CASSLGRDEQYF,12,TRBV7-9
CASSLFTGRRVYEQYF,16,TRBV7-2
CASKPGGLGNTGELFF,16,TRBV5-1
CASSHTDRIAKNIQYF,16,TRBV4-1
CASSVRRGAGDTQYF,15,TRBV9
CASTSRGGEQYF,12,TRBV11-2
CASSLATLPGDRGSPGGNEQFF,22,TRBV7-6
CASSEKAAGTGSGSIDEQYF,20,TRBV10-1
CASRPWGDPNYGYTF,15,TRBV7-9
CASSQGQGSNEKLFF,15,TRBV5-1
CAWRPAEVAGGTDTQYF,17,TRBV30
CSAARRDEQFF,11,TRBV20-1
CAWSLQGGFTEAFF,14,TRBV30
CASSKGSDEQFF,12,TRBV21-1
CASINQRHTEAFF,13,TRBV27
CASSCDGTSTYEQYF,15,TRBV7-2
CAPLAPDKPNSYEQYF,16,TRBV10-3
CASSGGRPYEQYF,13,TRBV4-1
CATSRGTGRGYTF,13,TRBV15
CASSTPGTPNTGELFF,16,TRBV7-8
CASSADPDTQYF,12,TRBV21-1